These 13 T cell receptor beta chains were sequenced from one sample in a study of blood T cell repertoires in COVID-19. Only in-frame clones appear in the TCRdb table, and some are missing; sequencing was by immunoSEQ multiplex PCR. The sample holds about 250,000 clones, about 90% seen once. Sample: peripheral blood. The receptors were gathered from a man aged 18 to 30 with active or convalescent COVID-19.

In nucleotides, the CDR3 is TGTGCCAGCTCACCGACCCAAGGGGTGAGGACTGAAGCTTTCTTT. Residues: CASSPTQGVRTEAFF. The V call is TRBV18, the J call TRBJ1-1; D may be TRBD1 (5 bases). Trimming stripped 3 bases from V and 5 bases from J, with 16 bases between. Germline CDR1 and CDR2: KGHSH and LQKENI. This CDR3 is built from 15 residues.

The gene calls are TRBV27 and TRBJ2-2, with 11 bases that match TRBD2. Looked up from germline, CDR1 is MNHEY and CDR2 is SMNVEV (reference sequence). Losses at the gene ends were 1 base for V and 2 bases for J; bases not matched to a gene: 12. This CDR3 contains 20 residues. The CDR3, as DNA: TGTGCCAGCAGTTTATACGGGACTAGCGGCCAAACCCTCAACACCGGGGAGCTGTTTTTT. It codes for CASSLYGTSGQTLNTGELFF.

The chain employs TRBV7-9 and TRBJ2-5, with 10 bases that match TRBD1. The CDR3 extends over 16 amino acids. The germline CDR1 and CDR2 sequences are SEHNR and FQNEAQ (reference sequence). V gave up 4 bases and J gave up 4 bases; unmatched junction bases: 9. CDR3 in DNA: TGTGCCAGCAGCTCAGGACAGGGGGATTATTTAGAGACCCAGTACTTC. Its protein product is CASSSGQGDYLETQYF.

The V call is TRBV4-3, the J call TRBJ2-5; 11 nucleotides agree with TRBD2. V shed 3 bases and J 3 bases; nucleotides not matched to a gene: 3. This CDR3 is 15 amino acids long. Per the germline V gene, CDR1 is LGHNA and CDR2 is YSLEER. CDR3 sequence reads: CASSHGTSGEETQYF. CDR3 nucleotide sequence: TGCGCCAGCAGCCACGGGACTAGCGGTGAAGAGACCCAGTACTTC.

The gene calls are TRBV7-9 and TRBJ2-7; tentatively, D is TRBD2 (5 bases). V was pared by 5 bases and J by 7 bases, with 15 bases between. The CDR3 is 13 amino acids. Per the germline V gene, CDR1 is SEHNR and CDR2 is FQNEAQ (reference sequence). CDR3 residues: CASSPRAGGEQYF. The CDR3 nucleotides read TGTGCCAGCAGCCCCCGGGCGGGCGGGGAGCAGTACTTC.

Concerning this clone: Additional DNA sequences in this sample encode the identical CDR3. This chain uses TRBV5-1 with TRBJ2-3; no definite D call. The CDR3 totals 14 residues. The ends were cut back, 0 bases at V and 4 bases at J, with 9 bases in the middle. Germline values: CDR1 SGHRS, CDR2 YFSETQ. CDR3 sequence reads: CASSLAGGPDTQYF. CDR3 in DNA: TGCGCCAGCAGCTTGGCAGGTGGGCCAGATACGCAGTATTTT. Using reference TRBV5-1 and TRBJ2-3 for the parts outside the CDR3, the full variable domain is KAGVTQTPRYLIKTRGQQVTLSCSPISGHRSVSWYQQTPGQGLQFLFEYFSETQRNKGNFPGRFSGRQFSNSRSEMNVSTLELGDSALYLCASSLAGGPDTQYFGPGTRLTVL.

The CDR3 sequence: CASSSYGSYNEQFF. CDR3 nucleotides: TGTGCCAGCAGTTCCTATGGGAGCTACAATGAGCAGTTCTTC. This chain uses TRBV6-6 with TRBJ2-1; D is perhaps TRBD2 (5 bases). The V gene lost 4 bases and the J gene lost 3 bases, with 10 bases spanning the gap. The CDR3 extends over 14 amino acids. Germline CDR1 and CDR2: MNHNY and SVGAGI (reference sequence).

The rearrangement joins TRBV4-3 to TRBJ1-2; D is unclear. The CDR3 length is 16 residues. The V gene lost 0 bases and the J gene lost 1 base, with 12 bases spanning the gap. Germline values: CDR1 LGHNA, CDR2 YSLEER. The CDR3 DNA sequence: TGCGCCAGCAGCCAAGAAACGAGATATTTTAACTATGGCTACACCTTC. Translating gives CASSQETRYFNYGYTF.

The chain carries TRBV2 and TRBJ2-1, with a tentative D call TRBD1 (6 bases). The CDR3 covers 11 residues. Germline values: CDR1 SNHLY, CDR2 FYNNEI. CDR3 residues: CGGQGNNEQFF. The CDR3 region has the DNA TGTGGAGGGCAGGGGAACAATGAGCAGTTCTTC.

The CDR3: CASSQEGQNTEAFF. The CDR3 region has the DNA TGCGCCAGCAGCCAAGAGGGCCAGAACACTGAAGCTTTCTTT. The gene calls are TRBV4-3 and TRBJ1-1; no clear D. The V end was cut by 0 bases, the J end by 1 base, with 6 bases between. The CDR3 is 14 amino acids. CDR1 is LGHNA and CDR2 is YSLEER in the germline V gene.

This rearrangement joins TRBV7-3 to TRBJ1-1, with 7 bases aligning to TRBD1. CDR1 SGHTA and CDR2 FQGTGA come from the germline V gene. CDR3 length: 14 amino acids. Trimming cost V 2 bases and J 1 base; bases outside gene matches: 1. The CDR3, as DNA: TGTGCCAGCAGCTTAGGGACAGAGAACACTGAAGCTTTCTTT. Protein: CASSLGTENTEAFF.

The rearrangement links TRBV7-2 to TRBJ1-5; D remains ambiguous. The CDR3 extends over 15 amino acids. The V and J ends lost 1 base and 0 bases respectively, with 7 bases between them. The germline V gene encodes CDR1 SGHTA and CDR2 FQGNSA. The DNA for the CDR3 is TGTGCCAGCAGCTTAGTTCCAGATAGCAATCAGCCCCAGCATTTT. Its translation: CASSLVPDSNQPQHF.

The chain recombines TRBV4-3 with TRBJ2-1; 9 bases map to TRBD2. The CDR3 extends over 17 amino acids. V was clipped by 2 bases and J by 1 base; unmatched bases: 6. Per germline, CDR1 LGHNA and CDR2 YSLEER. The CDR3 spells CASSQSLAGISYNEQFF. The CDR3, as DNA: TGCGCCAGCAGCCAATCGCTAGCGGGGATATCCTACAATGAGCAGTTCTTC.